A selection of T cell receptor beta chains follows, all from one sample in a study of blood T cell repertoires in COVID-19. Assay: immunoSEQ multiplex PCR; the TCRdb copy retains only in-frame clones and omits some. The sample yields roughly 180,000 clones, roughly four fifths seen once. Sequencing was done on a sample of peripheral blood. Source of these receptors: a man in his forties who had recovered from COVID-19. Each CDR3 is given with its conserved first and last residue. A D gene is named only where the DNA matches it firmly. Expanded clones are given a class, and other clones once, few, many or no size at all.

j_gene: TRBJ2-7
d_gene: -
v_gene: TRBV6-2/TRBV6-3
abundance: -
CDR3aa: CASSYSKTTNSYEQYF
CDR3nt: TGTGCCAGCAGTTACTCTAAGACAACAAATTCCTACGAGCAGTACTTC

j_gene: TRBJ1-2
d_gene: -
v_gene: TRBV19
abundance: -
CDR3aa: CASSIRVRGRDWHGYTF
CDR3nt: TGTGCCAGTAGTATTAGGGTTAGAGGGAGGGACTGGCATGGCTACACCTTC

j_gene: TRBJ2-3
d_gene: -
v_gene: TRBV14
abundance: -
CDR3aa: CASSQSGRDTQYF
CDR3nt: TGTGCCAGCAGCCAGTCAGGGAGGGATACGCAGTATTTT

j_gene: TRBJ1-2
d_gene: TRBD1
v_gene: TRBV6-2/TRBV6-3
abundance: -
CDR3aa: CASSYFSTGSDGYTF
CDR3nt: TGTGCCAGCAGTTACTTTTCGACAGGGTCGGATGGCTACACCTTC

j_gene: TRBJ2-1
d_gene: -
v_gene: TRBV9
abundance: -
CDR3aa: CASSSGRSNNEQFF
CDR3nt: TGTGCCAGCAGCTCCGGTCGGAGCAACAATGAGCAGTTCTTC

j_gene: TRBJ1-1
d_gene: -
v_gene: TRBV29-1
abundance: -
CDR3aa: CSVGAEYTEAFF
CDR3nt: TGCAGCGTTGGAGCGGAGTACACTGAAGCTTTCTTT

j_gene: TRBJ1-1
d_gene: -
v_gene: TRBV6-1
abundance: -
CDR3aa: CASSEAAGILHTEAFF
CDR3nt: TGTGCCAGCAGTGAAGCGGCGGGGATTTTGCACACTGAAGCTTTCTTT

j_gene: TRBJ2-7
d_gene: TRBD1
v_gene: TRBV11-2
abundance: -
CDR3aa: CASSPRQGRYEQYF
CDR3nt: TGTGCCAGCAGCCCCAGACAGGGGAGGTACGAGCAGTACTTC

j_gene: TRBJ2-7
d_gene: TRBD2
v_gene: TRBV10-3
abundance: -
CDR3aa: CAISDDSGSGSYEQYF
CDR3nt: TGTGCCATCAGTGATGATAGCGGGAGTGGGTCCTACGAGCAGTACTTC

j_gene: TRBJ2-2
d_gene: -
v_gene: TRBV4-3
abundance: -
CDR3aa: CASSQDWASGELFF
CDR3nt: TGCGCCAGCAGCCAAGATTGGGCGTCCGGGGAGCTGTTTTTT

j_gene: TRBJ2-7
d_gene: TRBD2
v_gene: TRBV6-2/TRBV6-3
abundance: many
CDR3aa: CASSLLAGAGEQYF
CDR3nt: TGTGCCAGCAGTCTACTAGCGGGGGCGGGCGAGCAGTACTTC

j_gene: TRBJ2-3
d_gene: -
v_gene: TRBV6-5
abundance: -
CDR3aa: CASNFLDTQYF
CDR3nt: TGTGCCAGCAACTTTTTAGATACGCAGTATTTT

j_gene: TRBJ1-3
d_gene: -
v_gene: TRBV9
abundance: -
CDR3aa: CASSVQQAGNTIYF
CDR3nt: TGTGCCAGCAGCGTACAACAGGCTGGAAACACCATATATTTT

j_gene: TRBJ2-2
d_gene: TRBD1
v_gene: TRBV7-2
abundance: -
CDR3aa: CASSFVQGAVGELFF
CDR3nt: TGTGCCAGCAGCTTTGTACAGGGGGCGGTCGGGGAGCTGTTTTTT

j_gene: TRBJ2-2
d_gene: -
v_gene: TRBV28
abundance: -
CDR3aa: CASRDLGTLNTGELFF
CDR3nt: TGTGCCAGCAGAGATCTTGGGACACTGAACACCGGGGAGCTGTTTTTT

j_gene: TRBJ1-1
d_gene: -
v_gene: TRBV6-5
abundance: -
CDR3aa: CASSYGRNTEAFF
CDR3nt: TGTGCCAGCAGTTACGGGAGAAACACTGAAGCTTTCTTT